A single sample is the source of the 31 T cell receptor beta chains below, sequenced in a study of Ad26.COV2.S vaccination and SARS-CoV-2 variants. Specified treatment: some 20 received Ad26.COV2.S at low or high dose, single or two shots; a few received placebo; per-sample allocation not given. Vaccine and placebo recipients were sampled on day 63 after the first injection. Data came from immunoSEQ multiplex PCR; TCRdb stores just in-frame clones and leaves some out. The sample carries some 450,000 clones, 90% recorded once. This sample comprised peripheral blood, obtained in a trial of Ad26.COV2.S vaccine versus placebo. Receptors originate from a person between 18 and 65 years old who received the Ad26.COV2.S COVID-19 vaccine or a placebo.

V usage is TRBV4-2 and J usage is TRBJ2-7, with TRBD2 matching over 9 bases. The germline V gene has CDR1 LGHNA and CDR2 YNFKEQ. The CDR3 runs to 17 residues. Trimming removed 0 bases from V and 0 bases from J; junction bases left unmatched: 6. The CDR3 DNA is TGTGCCAGCAGCCAAGAGGGGGGACTAGCCAACTCCTACGAGCAGTACTTC. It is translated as CASSQEGGLANSYEQYF.

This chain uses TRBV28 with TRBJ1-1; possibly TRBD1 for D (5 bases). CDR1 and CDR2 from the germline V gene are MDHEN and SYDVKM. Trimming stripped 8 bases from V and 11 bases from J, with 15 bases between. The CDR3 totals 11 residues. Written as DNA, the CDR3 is TGTGCCAGCTTGGTTTGGGGGAAGGCTTTCTTT. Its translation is CASLVWGKAFF. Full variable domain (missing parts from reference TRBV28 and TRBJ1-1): DVKVTQSSRYLVKRTGEKVFLECVQDMDHENMFWYRQDPGLGLRLIYFSYDVKMKEKGDIPEGYSVSREKKERFSLILESASTNQTSMYLCASLVWGKAFFGQGTRLTVV.

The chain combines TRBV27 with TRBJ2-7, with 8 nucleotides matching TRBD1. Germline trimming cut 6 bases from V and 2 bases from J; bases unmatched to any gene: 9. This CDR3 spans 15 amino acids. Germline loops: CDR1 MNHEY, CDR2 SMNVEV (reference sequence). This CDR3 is CASSFGQGLTYEQYF. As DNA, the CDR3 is TGTGCCAGCAGCTTCGGACAGGGACTCACCTACGAGCAGTACTTC.

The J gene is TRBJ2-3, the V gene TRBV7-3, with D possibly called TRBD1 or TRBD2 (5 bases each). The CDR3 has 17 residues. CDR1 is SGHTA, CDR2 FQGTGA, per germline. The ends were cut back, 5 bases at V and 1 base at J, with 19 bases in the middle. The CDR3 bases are TGTGCCAGCAGCCCTATCGGTTGGGGGTTGGGCACAGATACGCAGTATTTT. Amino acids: CASSPIGWGLGTDTQYF.

The CDR3 protein is CASRNSGSFNTEAFF. The CDR3 DNA is TGTGCCAGCAGAAACTCCGGGAGTTTTAACACTGAAGCTTTCTTT. This chain links TRBV28 with TRBJ1-1; D gene ambiguous. The ends were cut back, 6 bases at V and 2 bases at J, with 16 bases in the middle. CDR1 is MDHEN, CDR2 SYDVKM, per germline. This CDR3 comprises 15 residues.

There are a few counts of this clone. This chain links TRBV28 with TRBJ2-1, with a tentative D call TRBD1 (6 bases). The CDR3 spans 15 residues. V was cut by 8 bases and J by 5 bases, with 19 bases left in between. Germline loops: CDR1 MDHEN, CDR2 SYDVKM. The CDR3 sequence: CASEPTGIPHNEQFF. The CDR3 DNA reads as TGTGCCAGCGAACCAACAGGGATCCCGCACAATGAGCAGTTCTTC.

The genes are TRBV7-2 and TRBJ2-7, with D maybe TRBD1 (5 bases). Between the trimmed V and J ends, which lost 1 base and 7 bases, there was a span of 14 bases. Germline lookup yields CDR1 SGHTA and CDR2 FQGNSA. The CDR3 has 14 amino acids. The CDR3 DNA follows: TGTGCCAGCAGCTTAGAAGCAGGGATTCGAGAGCAGTACTTC. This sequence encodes CASSLEAGIREQYF.

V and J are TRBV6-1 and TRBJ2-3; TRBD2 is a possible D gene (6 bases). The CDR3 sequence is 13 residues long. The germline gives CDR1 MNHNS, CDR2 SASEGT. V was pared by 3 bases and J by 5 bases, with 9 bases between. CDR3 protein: CASSDQAGDTQYF. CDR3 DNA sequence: TGTGCCAGCAGTGACCAAGCGGGAGATACGCAGTATTTT.

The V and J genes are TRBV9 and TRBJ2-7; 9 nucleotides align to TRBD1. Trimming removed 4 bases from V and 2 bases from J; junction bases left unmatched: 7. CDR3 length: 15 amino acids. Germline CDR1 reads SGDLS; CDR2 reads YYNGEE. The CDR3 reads CASSPTRDRAYEQYF. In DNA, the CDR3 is TGTGCCAGCAGCCCCACCCGGGACAGGGCCTACGAGCAGTACTTC.

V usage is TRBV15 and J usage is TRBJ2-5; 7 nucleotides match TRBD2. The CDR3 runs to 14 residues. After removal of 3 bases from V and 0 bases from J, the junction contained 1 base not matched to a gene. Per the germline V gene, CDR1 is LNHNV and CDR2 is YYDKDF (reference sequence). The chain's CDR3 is CATSRGTNQETQYF. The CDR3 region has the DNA TGTGCCACCAGCAGGGGGACTAACCAAGAGACCCAGTACTTC.

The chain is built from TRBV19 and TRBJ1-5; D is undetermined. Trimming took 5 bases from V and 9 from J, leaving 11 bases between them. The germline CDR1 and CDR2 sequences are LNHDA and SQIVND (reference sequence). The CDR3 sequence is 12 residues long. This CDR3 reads CASSLVLGPQHF. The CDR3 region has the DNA TGTGCCAGTAGTCTAGTACTGGGGCCCCAGCATTTT.

The CDR3 sequence is CASSLGWGQGDYGYTF. The CDR3 nucleotides read TGTGCCAGCAGCCTGGGGTGGGGACAGGGAGACTATGGCTACACCTTC. The chain links TRBV9 to TRBJ1-2, with 9 bases that match TRBD1. The CDR3 consists of 16 residues. J was trimmed by 3 bases and V by 4 bases; bases with no gene match: 10. The germline V gene has CDR1 SGDLS and CDR2 YYNGEE.

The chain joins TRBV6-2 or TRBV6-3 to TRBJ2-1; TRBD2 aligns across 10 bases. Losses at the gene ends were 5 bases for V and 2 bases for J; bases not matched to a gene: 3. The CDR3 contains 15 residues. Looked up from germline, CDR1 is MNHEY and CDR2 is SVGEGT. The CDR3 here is CASSTSGTAYNEQFF. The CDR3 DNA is TGTGCCAGCAGTACTAGCGGGACAGCCTACAATGAGCAGTTCTTC.

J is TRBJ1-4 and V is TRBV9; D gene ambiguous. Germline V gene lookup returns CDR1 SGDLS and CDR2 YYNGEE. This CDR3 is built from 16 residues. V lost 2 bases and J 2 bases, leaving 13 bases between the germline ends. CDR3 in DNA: TGTGCCAGCAGCGTCGGTTCTATGGGCACTAATGAAAAACTGTTTTTT. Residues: CASSVGSMGTNEKLFF.

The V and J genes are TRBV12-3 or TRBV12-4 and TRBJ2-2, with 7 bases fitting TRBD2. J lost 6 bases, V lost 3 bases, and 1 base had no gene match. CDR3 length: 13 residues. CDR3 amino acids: CASSFREAGELFF. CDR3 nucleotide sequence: TGTGCCAGCAGTTTCCGGGAGGCCGGGGAGCTGTTTTTT.

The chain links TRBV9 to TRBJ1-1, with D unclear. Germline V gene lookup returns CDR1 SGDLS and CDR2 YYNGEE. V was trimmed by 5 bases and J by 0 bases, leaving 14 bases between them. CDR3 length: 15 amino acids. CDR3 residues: CASSPSMFMNTEAFF. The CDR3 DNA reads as TGTGCCAGCAGTCCTTCAATGTTTATGAACACTGAAGCTTTCTTT.

Written as DNA, the CDR3 is TGTGCCAGCAGTTACGGGGACAGGGATGACGATGGCTACACCTTC. Translated: CASSYGDRDDDGYTF. V gene TRBV28 combines with J gene TRBJ1-2, with TRBD1 matching over 9 bases. The CDR3 length is 15 residues. V dropped 4 bases and J dropped 6; count of bases not matched to a gene: 9. Per the germline V gene, CDR1 is MDHEN and CDR2 is SYDVKM.

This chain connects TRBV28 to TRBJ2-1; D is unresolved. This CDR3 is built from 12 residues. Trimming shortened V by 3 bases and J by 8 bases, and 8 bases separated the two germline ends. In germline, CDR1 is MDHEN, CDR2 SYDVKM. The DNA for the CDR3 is TGTGCCAGCAGTTTGGATTTTGATGAGCAGTTCTTC. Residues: CASSLDFDEQFF.

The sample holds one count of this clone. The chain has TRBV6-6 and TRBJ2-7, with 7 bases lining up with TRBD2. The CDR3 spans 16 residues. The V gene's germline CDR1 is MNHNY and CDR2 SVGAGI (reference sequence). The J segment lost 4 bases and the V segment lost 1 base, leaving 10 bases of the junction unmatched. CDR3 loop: CASSYFPTRERYEQYF. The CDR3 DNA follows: TGTGCCAGCAGTTACTTCCCCACGCGGGAGAGATACGAGCAGTACTTC.

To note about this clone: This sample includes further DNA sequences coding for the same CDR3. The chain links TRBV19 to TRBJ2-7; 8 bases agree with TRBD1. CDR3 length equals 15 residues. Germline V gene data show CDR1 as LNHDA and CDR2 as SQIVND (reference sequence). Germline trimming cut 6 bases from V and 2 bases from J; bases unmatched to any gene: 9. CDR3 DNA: TGTGCCAGTAGCGCCGGACAGGGATTAACCTACGAGCAGTACTTC. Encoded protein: CASSAGQGLTYEQYF.

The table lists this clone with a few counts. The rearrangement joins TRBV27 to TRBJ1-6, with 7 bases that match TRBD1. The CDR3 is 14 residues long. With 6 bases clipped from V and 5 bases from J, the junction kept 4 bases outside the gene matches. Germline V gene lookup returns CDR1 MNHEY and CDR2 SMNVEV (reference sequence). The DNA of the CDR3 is TGTGCCAGCAGCCTTGGACAGGATAATTCACCCCTCCACTTT. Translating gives CASSLGQDNSPLHF.

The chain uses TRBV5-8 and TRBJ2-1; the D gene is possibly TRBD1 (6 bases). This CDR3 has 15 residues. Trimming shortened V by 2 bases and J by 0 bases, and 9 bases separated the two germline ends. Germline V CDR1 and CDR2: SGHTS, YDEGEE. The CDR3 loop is CASSFRGASYNEQFF. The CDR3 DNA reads TGTGCCAGCAGCTTCAGGGGCGCCTCCTACAATGAGCAGTTCTTC. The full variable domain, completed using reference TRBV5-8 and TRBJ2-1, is EAGVTQSPTHLIKTRGQQATLRCSPISGHTSVYWYQQALGLGLQFLLWYDEGEERNRGNFPPRFSGRQFPNYSSELNVNALELEDSALYLCASSFRGASYNEQFFGPGTRLTVL.

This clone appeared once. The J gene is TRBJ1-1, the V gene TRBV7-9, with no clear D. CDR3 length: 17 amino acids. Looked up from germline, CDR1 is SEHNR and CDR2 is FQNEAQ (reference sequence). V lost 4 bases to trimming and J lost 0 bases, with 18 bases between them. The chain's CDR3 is CASSSMNKGGMNTEAFF. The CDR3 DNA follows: TGTGCCAGCAGCTCAATGAACAAGGGCGGGATGAACACTGAAGCTTTCTTT.

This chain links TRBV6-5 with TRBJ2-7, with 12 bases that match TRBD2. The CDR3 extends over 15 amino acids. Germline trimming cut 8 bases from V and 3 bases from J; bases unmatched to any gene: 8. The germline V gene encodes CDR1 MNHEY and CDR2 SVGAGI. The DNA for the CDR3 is TGTGCCAGCCGGCGACTAGCGGGAGAGGTCTACGAGCAGTACTTC. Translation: CASRRLAGEVYEQYF.

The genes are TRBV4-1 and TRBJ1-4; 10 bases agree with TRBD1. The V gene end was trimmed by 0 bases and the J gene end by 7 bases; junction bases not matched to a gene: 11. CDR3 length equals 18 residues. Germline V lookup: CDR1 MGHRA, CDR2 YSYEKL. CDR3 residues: CASSQDAGTGALGEKLFF. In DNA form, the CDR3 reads TGCGCCAGCAGCCAAGACGCCGGGACAGGGGCTCTGGGTGAAAAACTGTTTTTT.

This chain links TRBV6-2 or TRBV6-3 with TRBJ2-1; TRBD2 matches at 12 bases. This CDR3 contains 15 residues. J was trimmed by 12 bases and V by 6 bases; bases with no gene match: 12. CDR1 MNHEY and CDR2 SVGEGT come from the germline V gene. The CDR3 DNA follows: TGTGCCAGCAGCCAGACTAGCGGGAGTGGACTCAGGCAGTTCTTC. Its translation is CASSQTSGSGLRQFF.

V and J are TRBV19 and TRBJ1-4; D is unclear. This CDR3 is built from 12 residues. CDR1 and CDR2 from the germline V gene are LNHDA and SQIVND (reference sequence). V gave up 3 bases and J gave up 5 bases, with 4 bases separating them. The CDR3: CASSIINEKLFF. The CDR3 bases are TGTGCCAGTAGTATCATCAATGAAAAACTGTTTTTT. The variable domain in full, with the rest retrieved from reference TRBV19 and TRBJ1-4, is DGGITQSPKYLFRKEGQNVTLSCEQNLNHDAMYWYRQDPGQGLRLIYYSQIVNDFQKGDIAEGYSVSREKKESFPLTVTSAQKNPTAFYLCASSIINEKLFFGSGTQLSVL.

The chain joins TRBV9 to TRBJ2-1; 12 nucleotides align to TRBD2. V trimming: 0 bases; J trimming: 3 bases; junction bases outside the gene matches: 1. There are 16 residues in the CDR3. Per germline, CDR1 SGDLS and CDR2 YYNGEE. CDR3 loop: CASSVATSGSYNEQFF. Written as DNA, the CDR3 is TGTGCCAGCAGCGTAGCGACTAGCGGGAGCTACAATGAGCAGTTCTTC.

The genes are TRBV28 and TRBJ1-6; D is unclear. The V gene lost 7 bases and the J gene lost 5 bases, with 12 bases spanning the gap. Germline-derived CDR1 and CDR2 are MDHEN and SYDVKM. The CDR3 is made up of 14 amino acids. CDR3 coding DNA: TGTGCCAGCAAGTGGTCAGCTGATAATTCACCCCTCCACTTT. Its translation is CASKWSADNSPLHF.

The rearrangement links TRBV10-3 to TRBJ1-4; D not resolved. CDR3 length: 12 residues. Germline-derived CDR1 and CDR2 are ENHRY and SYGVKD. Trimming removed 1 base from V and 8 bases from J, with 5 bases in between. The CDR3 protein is CAISELREKLFF. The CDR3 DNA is TGTGCCATCAGTGAGTTGAGGGAAAAACTGTTTTTT.

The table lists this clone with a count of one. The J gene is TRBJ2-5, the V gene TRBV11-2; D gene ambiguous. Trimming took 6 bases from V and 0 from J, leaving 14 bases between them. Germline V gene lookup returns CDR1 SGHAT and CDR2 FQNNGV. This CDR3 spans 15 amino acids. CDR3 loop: CASSFAGSHQETQYF. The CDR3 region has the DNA TGTGCCAGCAGTTTTGCCGGGTCCCACCAAGAGACCCAGTACTTC.